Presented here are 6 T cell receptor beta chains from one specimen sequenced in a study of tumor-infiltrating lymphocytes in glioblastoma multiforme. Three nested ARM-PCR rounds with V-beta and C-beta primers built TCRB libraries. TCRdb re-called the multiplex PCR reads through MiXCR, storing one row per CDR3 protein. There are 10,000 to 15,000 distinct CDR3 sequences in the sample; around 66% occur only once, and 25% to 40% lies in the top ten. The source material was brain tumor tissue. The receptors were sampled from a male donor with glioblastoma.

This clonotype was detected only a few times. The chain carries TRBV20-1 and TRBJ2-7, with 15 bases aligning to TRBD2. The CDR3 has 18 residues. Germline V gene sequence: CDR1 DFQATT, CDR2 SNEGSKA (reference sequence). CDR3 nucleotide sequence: TGCAGAGTTAGAGTCCAAGTTGGACTAGCGGGAGGGTTTTACGAGCAGTACTTC. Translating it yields CRVRVQVGLAGGFYEQYF.

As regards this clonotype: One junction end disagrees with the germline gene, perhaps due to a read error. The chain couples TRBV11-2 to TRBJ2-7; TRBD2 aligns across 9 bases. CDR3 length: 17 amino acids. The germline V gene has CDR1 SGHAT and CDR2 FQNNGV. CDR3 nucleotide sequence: TGTGCCAGCAGCCCAAGGGGGGCTAGCGGGAAGGTTTACGTGCAGTACTTC. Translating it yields CASSPRGASGKVYVQYF.

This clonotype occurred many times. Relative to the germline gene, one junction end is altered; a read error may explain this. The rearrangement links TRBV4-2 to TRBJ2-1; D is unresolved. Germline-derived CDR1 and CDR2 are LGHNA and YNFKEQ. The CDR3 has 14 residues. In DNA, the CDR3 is TGTGCCAGCAGTCAAGTCTTCAGTAACAATGAGCAGTTCTTC. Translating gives CASSQVFSNNEQFF.

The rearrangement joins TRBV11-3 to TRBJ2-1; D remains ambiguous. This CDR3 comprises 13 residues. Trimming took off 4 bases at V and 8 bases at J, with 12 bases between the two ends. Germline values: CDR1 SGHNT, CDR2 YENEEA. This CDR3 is CASSSMGKDEQFF. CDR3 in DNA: TGTGCCAGCAGCTCGATGGGGAAGGATGAGCAGTTCTTC.

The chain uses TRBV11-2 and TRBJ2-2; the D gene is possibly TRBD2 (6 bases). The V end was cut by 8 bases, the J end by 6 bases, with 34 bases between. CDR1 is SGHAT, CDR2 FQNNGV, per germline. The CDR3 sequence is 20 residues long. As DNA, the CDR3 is TGTGCCAGCGCCCCCTCATTCGGCCAAGGGTTAGCGGTAAACGCCGGGGAGCTGTTTTTT. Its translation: CASAPSFGQGLAVNAGELFF.

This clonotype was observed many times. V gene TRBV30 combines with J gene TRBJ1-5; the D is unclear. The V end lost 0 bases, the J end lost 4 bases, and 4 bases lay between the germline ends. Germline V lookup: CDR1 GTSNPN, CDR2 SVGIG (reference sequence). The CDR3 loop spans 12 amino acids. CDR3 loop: CAWSVGNQPQHF. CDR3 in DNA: TGTGCCTGGAGTGTGGGTAATCAGCCCCAGCATTTT.